One and the same sample provided the 5 T cell receptor beta chains below, sequenced in a study of blood T cell repertoires in COVID-19. Profiling relied on immunoSEQ multiplex PCR, and the TCRdb table lists in-frame clones only, not all of them. The sample contains 150,000 to 200,000 clones, 80% to 85% of which appear only once. The material sequenced was peripheral blood. These receptors all come from a woman of 80 years or more with COVID-19, enrolled during active disease.

V usage is TRBV5-1 and J usage is TRBJ1-6; 7 nucleotides align to TRBD1. From germline, CDR1 is SGHRS and CDR2 YFSETQ. V gave up 0 bases and J gave up 13 bases; unmatched junction bases: 4. The length of the CDR3 is 13 residues. CDR3 in DNA: TGCGCCAGCAGCTTGGGACAGGGTTACCCCCTCCACTTT. Residues: CASSLGQGYPLHF.

The chain joins TRBV19 to TRBJ2-5, with 9 bases matching TRBD2. The CDR3 contains 17 residues. V gave up 5 bases and J gave up 5 bases; unmatched junction bases: 15. Per germline, CDR1 LNHDA and CDR2 SQIVND (reference sequence). The CDR3 DNA sequence: TGTGCCAGTAGTCTCTCAGAGAGAGCGGGGGGATTGGAGACCCAGTACTTC. Protein product: CASSLSERAGGLETQYF.

The chain's CDR3 is CSVDARDSPSADTQYF. CDR3 sequence (DNA): TGCAGCGTTGATGCCCGGGACTCCCCAAGCGCAGATACGCAGTATTTT. This sequence joins TRBV29-1 and TRBJ2-3; possible D gene TRBD2, 6 bases. V was pared by 3 bases and J by 4 bases, with 20 bases between. Germline CDR1 and CDR2: SQVTM and ANQGSEA. The CDR3 has 16 amino acids.

The V gene is TRBV30, the J gene TRBJ1-4; D gene ambiguous. With 1 base removed from V and 8 bases from J, the gap between germline ends came to 17 bases. Germline V gene sequence: CDR1 GTSNPN, CDR2 SVGIG (reference sequence). The CDR3 length is 15 residues. The CDR3 here is CAWSAGNGLSEKLFF. CDR3 DNA sequence: TGTGCCTGGAGTGCTGGAAACGGACTGTCGGAAAAACTGTTTTTT.

The chain uses TRBV4-3 and TRBJ2-1; maybe TRBD2 (6 bases). V lost 0 bases and J 7 bases, leaving 13 bases between the germline ends. The CDR3 has 15 residues. CDR1 is LGHNA, CDR2 YSLEER, per germline. CDR3 amino acids: CASSQDWDFQNEQFF. The CDR3 region has the DNA TGCGCCAGCAGCCAAGATTGGGACTTCCAGAATGAGCAGTTCTTC.